The sequence of this T cell receptor beta chain was determined in a study of T cell changes during pregnancy in multiple sclerosis. The germline gives CDR1 MNHNY, CDR2 SVGAGI (reference sequence). J gave up 1 base and V 7 bases, and 8 bases lay outside the gene matches. The CDR3 length is 15 residues. The method was immunoSEQ multiplex PCR; TCRdb's version includes in-frame clones alone and lacks a portion of them. There are roughly 55,000 clones in the sample; about 90% occur only once, and 0.15% to 0.2% lies in the top ten. This sample comprised CD4+ T cells from peripheral blood mononuclear cells, obtained after pregnancy. The chain uses TRBV6-6 and TRBJ2-5, with 8 bases aligning to TRBD2. The receptor's source is a female donor in good health, enrolled as a control in a pregnancy study. The CDR3 here is CASTPRGGSQETQYF. In DNA form, the CDR3 reads TGTGCCAGCACCCCCCGGGGGGGCTCCCAAGAGACCCAGTACTTC.